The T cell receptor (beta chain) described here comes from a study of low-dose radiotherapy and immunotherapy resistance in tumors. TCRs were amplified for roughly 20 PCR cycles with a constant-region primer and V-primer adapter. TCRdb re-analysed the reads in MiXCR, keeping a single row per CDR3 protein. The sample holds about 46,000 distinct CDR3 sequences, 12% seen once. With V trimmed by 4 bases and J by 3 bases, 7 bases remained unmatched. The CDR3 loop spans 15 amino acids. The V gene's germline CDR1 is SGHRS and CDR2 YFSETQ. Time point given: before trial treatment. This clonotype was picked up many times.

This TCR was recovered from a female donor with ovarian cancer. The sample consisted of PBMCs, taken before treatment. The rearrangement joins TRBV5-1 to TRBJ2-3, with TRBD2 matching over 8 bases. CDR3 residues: CASSQTLAGTDTQYF. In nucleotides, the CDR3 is TGCGCCAGCAGCCAGACCCTAGCGGGTACAGATACGCAGTATTTT.